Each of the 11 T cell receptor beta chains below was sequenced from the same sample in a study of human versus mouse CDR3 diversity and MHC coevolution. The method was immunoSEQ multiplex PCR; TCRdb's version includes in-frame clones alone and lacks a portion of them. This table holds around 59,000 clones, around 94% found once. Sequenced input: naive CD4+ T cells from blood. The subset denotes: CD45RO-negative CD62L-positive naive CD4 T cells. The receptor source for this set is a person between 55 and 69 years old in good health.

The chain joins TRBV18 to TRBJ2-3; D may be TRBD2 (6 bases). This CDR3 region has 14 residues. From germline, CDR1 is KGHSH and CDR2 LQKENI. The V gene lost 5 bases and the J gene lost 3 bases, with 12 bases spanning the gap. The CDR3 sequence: CASSALGGTDTQYF. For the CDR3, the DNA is TGTGCCAGCTCAGCCCTGGGGGGTACAGATACGCAGTATTTT.

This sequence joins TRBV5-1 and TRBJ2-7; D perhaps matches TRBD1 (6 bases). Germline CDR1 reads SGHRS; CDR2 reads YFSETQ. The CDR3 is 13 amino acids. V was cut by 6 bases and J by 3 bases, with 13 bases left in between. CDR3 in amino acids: CASTRDTGYEQYF. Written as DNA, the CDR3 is TGCGCCAGCACCCGGGACACCGGCTACGAGCAGTACTTC.

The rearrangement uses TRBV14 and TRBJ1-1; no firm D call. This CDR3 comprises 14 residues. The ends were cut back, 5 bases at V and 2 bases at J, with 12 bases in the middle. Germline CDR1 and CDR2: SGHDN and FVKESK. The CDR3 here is CASSSLGGNTEAFF. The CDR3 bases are TGTGCCAGCAGCTCCCTAGGCGGAAACACTGAAGCTTTCTTT.

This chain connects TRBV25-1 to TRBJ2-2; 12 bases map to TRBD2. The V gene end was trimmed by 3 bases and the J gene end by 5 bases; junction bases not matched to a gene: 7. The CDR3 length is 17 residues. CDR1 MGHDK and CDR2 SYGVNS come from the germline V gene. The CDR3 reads CASSEPSGRARTGELFF. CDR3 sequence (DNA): TGTGCCAGCAGTGAGCCTAGCGGGAGGGCCAGGACCGGGGAGCTGTTTTTT.

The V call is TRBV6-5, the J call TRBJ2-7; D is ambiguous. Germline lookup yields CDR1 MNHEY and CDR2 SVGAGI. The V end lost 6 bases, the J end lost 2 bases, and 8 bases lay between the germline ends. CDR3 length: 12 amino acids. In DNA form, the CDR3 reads TGTGCCAGCAGGGGCACCACCTACGAGCAGTACTTC. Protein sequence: CASRGTTYEQYF.

CDR3 in amino acids: CASSHPGLAGGYEQYF. In nucleotides, the CDR3 is TGCGCCAGCAGCCACCCCGGACTAGCGGGAGGCTACGAGCAGTACTTC. The gene calls are TRBV5-1 and TRBJ2-7; 14 bases are a match to TRBD2. Per germline, CDR1 SGHRS and CDR2 YFSETQ. V was clipped by 4 bases and J by 3 bases; unmatched bases: 6. The CDR3 sequence is 16 residues long.

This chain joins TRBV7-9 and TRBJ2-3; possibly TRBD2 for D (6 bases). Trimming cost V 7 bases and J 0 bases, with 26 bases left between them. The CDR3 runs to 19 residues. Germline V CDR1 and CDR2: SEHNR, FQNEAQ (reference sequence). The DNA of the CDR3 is TGTGCCAGCACAGCTATTGGGAGGAGAACCCGCTCTAGCACAGATACGCAGTATTTT. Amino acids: CASTAIGRRTRSSTDTQYF.

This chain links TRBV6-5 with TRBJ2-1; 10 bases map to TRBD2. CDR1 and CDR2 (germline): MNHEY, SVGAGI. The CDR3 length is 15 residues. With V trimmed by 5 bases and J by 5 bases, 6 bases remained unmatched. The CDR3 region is CASSTGLAENNEQFF. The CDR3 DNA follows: TGTGCCAGCAGTACCGGACTAGCGGAGAACAATGAGCAGTTCTTC.

Here the CDR3 DNA reads TGTGCCAGCAGACGCCCCGGGTCCCAATCCCAGTACTTC. Protein: CASRRPGSQSQYF. The chain uses TRBV6-5 and TRBJ2-5; unclear D gene. In germline, CDR1 is MNHEY, CDR2 SVGAGI. This CDR3 has 13 amino acids. V lost 6 bases, J lost 9 bases, and 17 bases lay in between.

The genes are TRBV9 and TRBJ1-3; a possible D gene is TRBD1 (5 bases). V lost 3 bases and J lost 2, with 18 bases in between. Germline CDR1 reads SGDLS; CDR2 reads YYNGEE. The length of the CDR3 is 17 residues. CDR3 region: CASSATSGGVAGNTIYF. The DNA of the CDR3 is TGTGCCAGCAGCGCAACCAGCGGGGGGGTAGCTGGAAACACCATATATTTT.

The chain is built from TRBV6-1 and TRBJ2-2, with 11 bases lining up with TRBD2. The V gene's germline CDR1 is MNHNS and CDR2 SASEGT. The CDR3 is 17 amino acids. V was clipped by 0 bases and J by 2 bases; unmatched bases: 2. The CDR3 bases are TGTGCCAGCAGTGAAGCCGGACTAGCGGGTAACACCGGGGAGCTGTTTTTT. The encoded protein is CASSEAGLAGNTGELFF.